This TCR beta chain originates from a study of vaccination effects on CD4 cells after COVID-19. Whole-study context: Post-vaccine specimens arrived a median 72 days past the second dose.

Concerning this clone: Its antigen is unknown.

Trimming removed 5 bases at V and 3 bases at J, with 6 bases between. The CDR3 is 12 amino acids. Germline lookup yields CDR1 KGHDR and CDR2 SFDVKD. This table comes from immunoSEQ multiplex PCR, and its TCRdb copy is limited to in-frame clones, with some not included. This sample has about 30,000 clones, with 60% to 75% found just once. Prior to sequencing, the ViraFEST assay stimulated PBMC with viral peptide pools, which expanded the antigen-specific CD4+ T cells. Following culture for nine to ten days, CD4+ T cells were isolated. Everyone in the study got two shots of either the BNT162b2 or mRNA-1273 vaccine. The researchers cultured 1.5 million to 2.5 million PBMC per well with about 10 IU/ml IL-2 and 8.5 to 10 ug/ml peptides. Half the medium was swapped for IL-2 medium on days 3 and 7.

The input for sequencing was CD4+ T cells from PBMCs cultured with HCoV-OC43 spike peptides, taken after COVID-19 vaccination. Specified subset: HCoV-OC43 spike overlapping peptide pool stimulation. The chain links TRBV24-1 to TRBJ1-2, with D unresolved. This clonotype originated in a human donor who received a COVID-19 vaccine. This CDR3 is CATSAVDYGYTF. CDR3 sequence (DNA): TGTGCCACCAGTGCAGTCGACTATGGCTACACCTTC.